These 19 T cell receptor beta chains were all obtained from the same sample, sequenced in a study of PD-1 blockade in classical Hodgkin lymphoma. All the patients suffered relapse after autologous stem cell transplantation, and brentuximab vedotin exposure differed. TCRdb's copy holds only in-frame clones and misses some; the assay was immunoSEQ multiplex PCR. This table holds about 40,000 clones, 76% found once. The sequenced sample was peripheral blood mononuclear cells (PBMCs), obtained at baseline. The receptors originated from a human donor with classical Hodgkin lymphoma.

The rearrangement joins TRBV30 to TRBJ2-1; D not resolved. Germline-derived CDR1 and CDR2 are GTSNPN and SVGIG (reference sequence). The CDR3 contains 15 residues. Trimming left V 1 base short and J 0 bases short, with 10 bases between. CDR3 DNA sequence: TGTGCCTGGAGTGCCTACTTAAGCTCCTACAATGAGCAGTTCTTC. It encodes CAWSAYLSSYNEQFF.

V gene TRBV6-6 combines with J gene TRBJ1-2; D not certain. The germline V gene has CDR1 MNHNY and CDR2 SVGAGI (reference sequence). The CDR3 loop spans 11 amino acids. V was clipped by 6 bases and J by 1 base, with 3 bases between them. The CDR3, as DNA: TGTGCCAGCAGGTATAACTATGGCTACACCTTC. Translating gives CASRYNYGYTF.

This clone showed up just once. The CDR3 DNA reads as TGCGCCAGCAGCCGAGGGGACAGCCTAGGCGAGCAGTTCTTC. Residues: CASSRGDSLGEQFF. This chain uses TRBV5-1 with TRBJ2-1; 7 nucleotides agree with TRBD1. CDR3 size: 14 residues. From germline, CDR1 is SGHRS and CDR2 YFSETQ. Trimming cost V 4 bases and J 10 bases; bases outside gene matches: 11.

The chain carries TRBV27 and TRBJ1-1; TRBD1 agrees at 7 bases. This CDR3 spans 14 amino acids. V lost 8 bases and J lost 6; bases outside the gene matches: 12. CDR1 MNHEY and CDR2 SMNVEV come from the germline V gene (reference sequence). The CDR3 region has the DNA TGTGCCAGCCGAGTGGGATATGACAGGGCTGAAGCTTTCTTT. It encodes CASRVGYDRAEAFF.

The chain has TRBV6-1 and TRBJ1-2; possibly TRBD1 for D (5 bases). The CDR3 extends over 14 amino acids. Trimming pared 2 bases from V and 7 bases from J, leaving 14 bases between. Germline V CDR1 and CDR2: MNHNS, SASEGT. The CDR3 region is CASSEYTGTFGYTF. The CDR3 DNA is TGTGCCAGCAGTGAATACACAGGAACCTTTGGCTACACCTTC.

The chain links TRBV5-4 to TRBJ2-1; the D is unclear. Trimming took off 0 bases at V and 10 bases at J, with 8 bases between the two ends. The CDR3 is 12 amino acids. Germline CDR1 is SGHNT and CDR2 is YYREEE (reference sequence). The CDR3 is CASSLGGNEQFF. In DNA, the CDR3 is TGTGCCAGCAGCTTGGGGGGAAACGAGCAGTTCTTC.

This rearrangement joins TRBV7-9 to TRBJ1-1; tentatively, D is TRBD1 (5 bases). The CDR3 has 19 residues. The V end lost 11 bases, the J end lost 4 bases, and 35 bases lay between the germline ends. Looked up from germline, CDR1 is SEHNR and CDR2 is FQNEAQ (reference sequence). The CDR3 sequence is CAFVRSPGGSRGRGTEAFF. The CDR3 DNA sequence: TGTGCCTTCGTACGAAGTCCTGGGGGTTCGAGGGGTCGGGGCACTGAAGCTTTCTTT.

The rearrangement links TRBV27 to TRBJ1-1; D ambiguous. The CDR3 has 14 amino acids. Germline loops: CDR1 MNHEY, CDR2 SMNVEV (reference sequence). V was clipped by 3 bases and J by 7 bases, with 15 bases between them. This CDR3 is CASSFRAQAHEAFF. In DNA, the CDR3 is TGTGCCAGCAGTTTCCGGGCCCAGGCCCATGAAGCTTTCTTT.

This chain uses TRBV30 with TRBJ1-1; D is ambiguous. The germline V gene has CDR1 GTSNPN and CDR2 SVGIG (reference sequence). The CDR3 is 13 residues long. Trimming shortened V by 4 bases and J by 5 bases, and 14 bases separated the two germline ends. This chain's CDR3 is CAWNTMLGTEAFF. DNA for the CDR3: TGTGCCTGGAACACCATGCTAGGGACTGAAGCTTTCTTT.

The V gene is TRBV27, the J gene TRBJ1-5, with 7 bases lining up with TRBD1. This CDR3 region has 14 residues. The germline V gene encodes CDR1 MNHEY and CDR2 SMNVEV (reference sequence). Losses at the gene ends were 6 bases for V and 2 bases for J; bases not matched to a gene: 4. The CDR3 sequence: CASSVTGGNQPQHF. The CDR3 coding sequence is TGTGCCAGCAGCGTTACAGGGGGCAATCAGCCCCAGCATTTT.

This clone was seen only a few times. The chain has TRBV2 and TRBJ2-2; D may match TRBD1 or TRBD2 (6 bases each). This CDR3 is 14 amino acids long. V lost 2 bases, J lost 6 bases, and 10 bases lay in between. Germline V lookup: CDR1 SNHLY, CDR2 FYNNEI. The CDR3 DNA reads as TGTGCCAGCAGTGAATTCGGGGGCCCCGGGGAGCTGTTTTTT. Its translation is CASSEFGGPGELFF. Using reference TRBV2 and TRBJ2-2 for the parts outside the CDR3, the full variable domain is EPEVTQTPSHQVTQMGQEVILRCVPISNHLYFYWYRQILGQKVEFLVSFYNNEISEKSEIFDDQFSVERPDGSNFTLKIRSTKLEDSAMYFCASSEFGGPGELFFGEGSRLTVL.

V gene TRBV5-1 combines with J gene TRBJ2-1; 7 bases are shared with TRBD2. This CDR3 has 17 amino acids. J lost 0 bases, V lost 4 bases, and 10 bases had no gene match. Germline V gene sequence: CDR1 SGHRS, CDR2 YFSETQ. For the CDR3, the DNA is TGCGCCAGCAGCGCTTCGGCTAGCGGATCCTCCTACAATGAGCAGTTCTTC. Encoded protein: CASSASASGSSYNEQFF. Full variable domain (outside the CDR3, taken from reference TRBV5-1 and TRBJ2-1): KAGVTQTPRYLIKTRGQQVTLSCSPISGHRSVSWYQQTPGQGLQFLFEYFSETQRNKGNFPGRFSGRQFSNSRSEMNVSTLELGDSALYLCASSASASGSSYNEQFFGPGTRLTVL.

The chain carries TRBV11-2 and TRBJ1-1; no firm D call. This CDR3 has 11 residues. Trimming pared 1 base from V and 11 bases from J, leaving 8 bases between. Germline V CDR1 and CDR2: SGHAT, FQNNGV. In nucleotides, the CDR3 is TGTGCCAGCAGCTTAGGGCCCATGGCTTTCTTT. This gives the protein CASSLGPMAFF.

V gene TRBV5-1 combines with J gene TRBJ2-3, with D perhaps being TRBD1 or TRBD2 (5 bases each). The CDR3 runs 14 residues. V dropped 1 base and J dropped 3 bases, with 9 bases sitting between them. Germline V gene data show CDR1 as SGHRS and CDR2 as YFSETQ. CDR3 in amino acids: CASSLWDQTDTQYF. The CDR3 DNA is TGCGCCAGCAGCTTGTGGGACCAAACAGATACGCAGTATTTT.

CDR3 bases: TGTGCCAGCATGGGGACAGGGGCCGAGCAGTACTTC. Amino acids: CASMGTGAEQYF. The chain uses TRBV2 and TRBJ2-7, with 10 bases fitting TRBD1. This CDR3 is built from 12 residues. CDR1 is SNHLY, CDR2 FYNNEI, per germline. V was pared by 7 bases and J by 6 bases, with 3 bases of the junction left unmatched.

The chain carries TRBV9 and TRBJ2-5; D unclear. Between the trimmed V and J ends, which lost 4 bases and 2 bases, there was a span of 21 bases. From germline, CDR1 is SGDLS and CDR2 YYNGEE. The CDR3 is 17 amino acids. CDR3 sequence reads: CASSLTLFRRNQETQYF. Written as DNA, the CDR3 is TGTGCCAGCAGCCTGACACTTTTTCGTAGGAATCAAGAGACCCAGTACTTC.

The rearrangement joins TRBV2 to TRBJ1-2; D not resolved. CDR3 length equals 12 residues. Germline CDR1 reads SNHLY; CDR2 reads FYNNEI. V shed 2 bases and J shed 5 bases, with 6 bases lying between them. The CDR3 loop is CASSESLYGYTF. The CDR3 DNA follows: TGTGCCAGCAGTGAATCTTTATATGGCTACACCTTC.

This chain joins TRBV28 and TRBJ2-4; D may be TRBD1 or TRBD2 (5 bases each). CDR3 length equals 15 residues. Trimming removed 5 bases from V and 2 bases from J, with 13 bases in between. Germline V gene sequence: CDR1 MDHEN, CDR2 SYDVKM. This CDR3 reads CASSGSWDPKNIQYF. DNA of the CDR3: TGTGCCAGCAGTGGGAGCTGGGACCCCAAAAACATTCAGTACTTC.

Here the CDR3 reads CASSIGVNYGYTF. The CDR3, as DNA: TGTGCCAGTAGTATTGGCGTTAACTATGGCTACACCTTC. The rearrangement uses TRBV19 and TRBJ1-2; D remains ambiguous. The CDR3 is 13 amino acids. The ends were cut back, 3 bases at V and 1 base at J, with 6 bases in the middle. Germline CDR1 is LNHDA and CDR2 is SQIVND (reference sequence).